Listed here are 24 T cell receptor beta chains from one sample, sequenced in a study of blood T cell repertoires in COVID-19. Using immunoSEQ multiplex PCR, the repertoire was profiled, and TCRdb retains in-frame clones only, with some absent. The sample records over 350,000 clones, around 89% being singletons. The source material was PBMCs or T cells enriched from blood (not recorded which). The receptors were sampled from a young woman with acute COVID-19.

The rearrangement uses TRBV14 and TRBJ1-6, with D maybe TRBD1 (6 bases). The germline V and J ends were trimmed by 5 bases and 7 bases, with 9 bases remaining between them. Germline V CDR1 and CDR2: SGHDN, FVKESK. The CDR3 totals 13 residues. The CDR3 region is CASSDRMNSPLHF. Here the CDR3 DNA reads TGTGCCAGCAGCGACAGGATGAATTCACCCCTCCACTTT.

The V call is TRBV7-9, the J call TRBJ2-7; D might be TRBD2 (6 bases). This CDR3 comprises 16 residues. V was clipped by 2 bases and J by 6 bases, with 20 bases between them. CDR1 is SEHNR, CDR2 FQNEAQ, per germline (reference sequence). CDR3 nucleotides: TGTGCCAGCAGCTTAAAGGGAGCTAGCGCCACCCCCGAGCAGTACTTC. It is translated as CASSLKGASATPEQYF.

V and J are TRBV18 and TRBJ1-5; no clear D. The length of the CDR3 is 15 residues. CDR1 and CDR2 (germline): KGHSH, LQKENI. V lost 4 bases and J 5 bases, leaving 15 bases between the germline ends. CDR3 sequence (DNA): TGTGCCAGCTCACTTCTGAGGGAGCGGTATCAGCCCCAGCATTTT. It encodes CASSLLRERYQPQHF.

This chain links TRBV11-2 with TRBJ2-7; 9 nucleotides match TRBD1. The trim removed 5 bases at V and 3 bases at J, leaving 8 bases unmatched. The length of the CDR3 is 15 residues. The germline V gene encodes CDR1 SGHAT and CDR2 FQNNGV. CDR3 loop: CASSPQPGQGYEQYF. CDR3 nucleotide sequence: TGTGCCAGCAGCCCCCAGCCGGGACAGGGCTACGAGCAGTACTTC.

The rearrangement links TRBV20-1 to TRBJ1-2; unclear D gene. Germline V gives CDR1 DFQATT, CDR2 SNEGSKA (reference sequence). CDR3 length equals 14 residues. Trimming took off 3 bases at V and 4 bases at J, with 15 bases between the two ends. The CDR3 loop reads CSASDGDLGYGYTF. The CDR3 region has the DNA TGCAGTGCTAGTGATGGAGATTTGGGCTATGGCTACACCTTC.

The CDR3 nucleotides read TGTGCCAGCAGCTTAGCCCCCCCGGGGAGCTCCTATAATTCACCCCTCCACTTT. This codes for CASSLAPPGSSYNSPLHF. The rearrangement links TRBV7-2 to TRBJ1-6; no firm D call. Germline CDR1 and CDR2: SGHTA and FQGNSA. V lost 0 bases, J lost 0 bases, and 12 bases lay in between. This CDR3 comprises 18 residues. Together with reference TRBV7-2 and TRBJ1-6, the CDR3 gives the full variable domain: GAGVSQSPSNKVTEKGKDVELRCDPISGHTALYWYRQSLGQGLEFLIYFQGNSAPDKSGLPSDRFSAERTGGSVSTLTIQRTQQEDSAVYLCASSLAPPGSSYNSPLHFGNGTRLTVT.

V and J are TRBV2 and TRBJ2-7; 8 nucleotides match TRBD2. Germline CDR1 is SNHLY and CDR2 is FYNNEI. V dropped 9 bases and J dropped 7; count of bases not matched to a gene: 5. The CDR3 contains 11 residues. CDR3 nucleotide sequence: TGTGCCAGGGACCGGGGGGGGGAGCAGTACTTC. Translating it yields CARDRGGEQYF.

The gene calls are TRBV6-5 and TRBJ1-6, with D perhaps matching TRBD1 (6 bases). Germline loops: CDR1 MNHEY, CDR2 SVGAGI. This CDR3 has 15 residues. The V and J ends lost 0 bases and 10 bases respectively, with 13 bases between them. The CDR3 is CASSYSGGQGSPLHF. In DNA, the CDR3 is TGTGCCAGCAGTTACTCGGGAGGGCAGGGGTCACCCCTCCACTTT.

In its sample, this clone was seen once. This chain joins TRBV5-1 and TRBJ1-2; D is perhaps TRBD1 (6 bases). This CDR3 has 12 amino acids. Per germline, CDR1 SGHRS and CDR2 YFSETQ. Deletions cut 4 bases from V and 4 bases from J, with 8 bases between. CDR3 sequence reads: CASSEQGYGYTF. The DNA for the CDR3 is TGCGCCAGCAGCGAACAGGGCTATGGCTACACCTTC.

V usage is TRBV7-9 and J usage is TRBJ2-7; D ambiguous. Germline CDR1 is SEHNR and CDR2 is FQNEAQ (reference sequence). CDR3 length: 17 amino acids. Trimming took off 2 bases at V and 1 base at J, with 18 bases between the two ends. In DNA, the CDR3 is TGTGCCAGCAGCTTATCAGGCAGTCCCTCAGCATCCTACGAGCAGTACTTC. This encodes CASSLSGSPSASYEQYF.

This clone was seen a handful of times. V usage is TRBV7-2 and J usage is TRBJ2-5; D is ambiguous. The CDR3 loop spans 16 amino acids. Trimming shortened V by 3 bases and J by 4 bases, and 18 bases separated the two germline ends. Germline V gene sequence: CDR1 SGHTA, CDR2 FQGNSA. CDR3 region: CASSFGSASPGETQYF. Written as DNA, the CDR3 is TGTGCCAGCAGCTTTGGAAGCGCTTCCCCCGGAGAGACCCAGTACTTC.

The gene calls are TRBV4-3 and TRBJ2-1; a possible D gene is TRBD2 (7 bases). The germline gives CDR1 LGHNA, CDR2 YSLEER. The CDR3 length is 14 residues. Deletions cut 3 bases from V and 9 bases from J, with 15 bases between. The CDR3 region is CASSHYRGAGEQFF. CDR3 bases: TGCGCCAGCAGCCACTACCGGGGGGCCGGTGAGCAGTTCTTC.

This clone was picked up one time. The rearrangement links TRBV21-1 to TRBJ1-1; the table assigns TRBD1, which was not confirmed against the DNA. TRBV21-1 is a pseudogene locus. The CDR3 is made up of 15 amino acids. CDR3 sequence: CASSSGGQGNTEAFF. The CDR3 region has the DNA TGTGCCAGCAGCTCAGGGGGGCAGGGGAACACTGAAGCTTTCTTT.

V gene TRBV19 combines with J gene TRBJ1-6, with TRBD1 identical over 9 bases. The CDR3 has 16 residues. Trimming removed 5 bases from V and 7 bases from J; junction bases left unmatched: 9. Per germline, CDR1 LNHDA and CDR2 SQIVND (reference sequence). DNA of the CDR3: TGTGCCAGTAGTGCCCTCTCCGGGACAGGGAATTCACCCCTCCACTTT. It translates to CASSALSGTGNSPLHF.

This clone was seen only once. The chain links TRBV5-1 to TRBJ2-3, with a possible D match to TRBD1 (6 bases). CDR3 size: 13 residues. Germline assignment: CDR1 SGHRS and CDR2 YFSETQ. The V end was cut by 4 bases, the J end by 3 bases, with 9 bases between. The CDR3 DNA reads as TGCGCCAGCAGCATTACAGGGACAGATACGCAGTATTTT. This translates into CASSITGTDTQYF.

The gene calls are TRBV29-1 and TRBJ2-7; TRBD1 matches 11 bases. The ends lost 7 bases at V and 6 bases at J; junction bases unmatched: 11. In germline, CDR1 is SQVTM, CDR2 ANQGSEA. This CDR3 comprises 14 residues. The CDR3 DNA reads as TGCAGCGCGAAGGAGGACAGGGGGCCCTTCGAGCAGTACTTC. Its protein is CSAKEDRGPFEQYF.

This CDR3 is CASSYSHGREQYF. The CDR3 DNA follows: TGTGCCAGCAGTTACTCCCATGGGAGGGAGCAGTACTTC. The V and J genes are TRBV6-5 and TRBJ2-7; perhaps TRBD2 as D (6 bases). This CDR3 region has 13 residues. The V end was cut by 0 bases, the J end by 7 bases, with 10 bases between. Germline CDR1 reads MNHEY; CDR2 reads SVGAGI.

This sequence joins TRBV5-1 and TRBJ2-4; D unclear. In germline, CDR1 is SGHRS, CDR2 YFSETQ. This CDR3 region has 14 residues. The V and J ends lost 3 bases and 3 bases respectively, with 10 bases between them. CDR3 sequence: CASSSGFVKNIQYF. The CDR3 DNA reads as TGCGCCAGCAGCTCCGGGTTCGTCAAAAACATTCAGTACTTC. The whole variable domain, remainder taken from reference TRBV5-1 and TRBJ2-4, is KAGVTQTPRYLIKTRGQQVTLSCSPISGHRSVSWYQQTPGQGLQFLFEYFSETQRNKGNFPGRFSGRQFSNSRSEMNVSTLELGDSALYLCASSSGFVKNIQYFGAGTRLSVL.

V is TRBV10-2 and J is TRBJ2-3; 11 bases fit TRBD2. Losses at the gene ends were 0 bases for V and 3 bases for J; bases not matched to a gene: 8. In germline, CDR1 is WSHSY, CDR2 SAAADI. The CDR3 spans 18 residues. In DNA form, the CDR3 reads TGCGCCAGCAGTGAGTCCCTCGGCTCTAGCGGGGGGACAGATACGCAGTATTTT. It encodes CASSESLGSSGGTDTQYF.

The gene calls are TRBV4-2 and TRBJ2-1; 8 bases map to TRBD1. CDR1 is LGHNA and CDR2 is YNFKEQ in the germline V gene. The CDR3 length is 17 residues. V shed 4 bases and J 4 bases; nucleotides not matched to a gene: 12. The CDR3: CASSPQTGVGVYNEQFF. DNA for the CDR3: TGTGCCAGCAGCCCCCAGACAGGGGTCGGCGTATACAATGAGCAGTTCTTC.

This chain connects TRBV7-9 to TRBJ1-4; D gene uncertain. There are 15 residues in the CDR3. Trimming removed 4 bases from V and 0 bases from J, with 9 bases in between. CDR1 is SEHNR and CDR2 is FQNEAQ in the germline V gene (reference sequence). CDR3 loop: CASSSQAATNEKLFF. CDR3 sequence (DNA): TGTGCCAGCAGCTCCCAGGCAGCAACTAATGAAAAACTGTTTTTT.

The chain uses TRBV5-8 and TRBJ1-6; the D gene is possibly TRBD1 (5 bases). CDR3 length: 17 amino acids. Germline V gives CDR1 SGHTS, CDR2 YDEGEE. Between the trimmed V and J ends, which lost 2 bases and 2 bases, there was a span of 14 bases. CDR3 DNA sequence: TGTGCCAGCAGCTTTGGGAGGGGCGCACCCTATAATTCACCCCTCCACTTT. Translation gives CASSFGRGAPYNSPLHF.

This chain joins TRBV6-2 or TRBV6-3 and TRBJ2-1; no firm D call. The CDR3 is made up of 16 amino acids. Trimming cost V 5 bases and J 3 bases, with 17 bases left between them. Germline CDR1 MNHEY, CDR2 SVGEGT. The CDR3 is CASSPGSPSYYNEQFF. The DNA of the CDR3 is TGTGCCAGCAGTCCCGGGTCCCCCTCCTACTACAATGAGCAGTTCTTC.

The V and J genes are TRBV30 and TRBJ2-7, with 10 positions matching TRBD1. Trimming removed 8 bases from V and 3 bases from J; junction bases left unmatched: 7. Germline V gives CDR1 GTSNPN, CDR2 SVGIG (reference sequence). The length of the CDR3 is 13 residues. The CDR3 DNA reads as TGTGCCGTAGTCCGGGACAGGGGCTACGAGCAGTACTTC. This gives the protein CAVVRDRGYEQYF.